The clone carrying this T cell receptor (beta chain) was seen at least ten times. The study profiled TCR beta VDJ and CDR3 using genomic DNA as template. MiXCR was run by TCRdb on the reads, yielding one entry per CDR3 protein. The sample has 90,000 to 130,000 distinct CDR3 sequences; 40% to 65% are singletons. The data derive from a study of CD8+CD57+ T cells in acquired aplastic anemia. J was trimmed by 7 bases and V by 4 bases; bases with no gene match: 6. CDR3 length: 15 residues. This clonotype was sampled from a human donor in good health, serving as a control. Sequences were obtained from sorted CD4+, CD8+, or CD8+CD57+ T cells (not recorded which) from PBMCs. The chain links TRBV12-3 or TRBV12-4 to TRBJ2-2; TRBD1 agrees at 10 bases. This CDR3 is CASSWDRGHSGELFF. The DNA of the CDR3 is TGTGCCAGCAGTTGGGACAGGGGCCATAGCGGGGAGCTGTTTTTT.